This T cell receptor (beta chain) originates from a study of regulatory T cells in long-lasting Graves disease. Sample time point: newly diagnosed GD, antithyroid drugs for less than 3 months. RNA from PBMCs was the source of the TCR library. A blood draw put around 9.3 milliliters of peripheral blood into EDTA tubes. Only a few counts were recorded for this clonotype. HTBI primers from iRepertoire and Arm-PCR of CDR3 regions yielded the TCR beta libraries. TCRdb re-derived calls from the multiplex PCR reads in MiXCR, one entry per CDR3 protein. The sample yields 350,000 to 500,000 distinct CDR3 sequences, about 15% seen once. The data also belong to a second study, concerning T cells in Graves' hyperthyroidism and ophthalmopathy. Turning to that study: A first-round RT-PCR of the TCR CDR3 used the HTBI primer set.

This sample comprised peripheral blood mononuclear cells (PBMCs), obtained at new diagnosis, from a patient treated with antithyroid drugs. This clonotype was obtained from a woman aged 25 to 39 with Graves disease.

Written as DNA, the CDR3 is TGTGCCAGCTATCTCTATGGCTACACCTTC. It yields the protein CASYLYGYTF. The genes are TRBV27 and TRBJ1-2; D ambiguous. V was shortened by 8 bases and J by 4 bases, with 5 bases between the two germline ends. CDR3 length: 10 amino acids. Germline CDR1 and CDR2: MNHEY and SMNVEV (reference sequence).